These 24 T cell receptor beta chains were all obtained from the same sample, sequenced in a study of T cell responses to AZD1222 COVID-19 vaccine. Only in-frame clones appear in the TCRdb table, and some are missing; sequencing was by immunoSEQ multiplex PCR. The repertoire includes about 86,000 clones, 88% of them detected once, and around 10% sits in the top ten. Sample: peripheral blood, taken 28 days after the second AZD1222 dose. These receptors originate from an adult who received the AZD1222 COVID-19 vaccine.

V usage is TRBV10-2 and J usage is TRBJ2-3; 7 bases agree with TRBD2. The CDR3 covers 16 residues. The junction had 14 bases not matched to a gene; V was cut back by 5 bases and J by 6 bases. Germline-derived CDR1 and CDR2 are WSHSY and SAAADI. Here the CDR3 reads CASSFGLGGSSDTQYF. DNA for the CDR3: TGCGCCAGCAGTTTTGGCTTGGGCGGGAGTTCGGATACGCAGTATTTT.

The CDR3 region is CASSLLGTGGQPQHF. The CDR3 DNA sequence: TGTGCCAGCAGTTTACTGGGGACAGGGGGGCAGCCCCAGCATTTT. V is TRBV27 and J is TRBJ1-5; 11 bases fit TRBD1. Germline lookup yields CDR1 MNHEY and CDR2 SMNVEV (reference sequence). Trimming took 2 bases from V and 7 from J; bases not matched to a gene: 4. This CDR3 contains 15 residues.

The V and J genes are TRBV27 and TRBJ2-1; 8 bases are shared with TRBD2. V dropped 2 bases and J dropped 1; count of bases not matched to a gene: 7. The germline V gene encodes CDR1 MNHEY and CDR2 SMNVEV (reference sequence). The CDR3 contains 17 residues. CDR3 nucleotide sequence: TGTGCCAGCAGTTTACAAACTAGCGGAGTGTCCTACAATGAGCAGTTCTTC. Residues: CASSLQTSGVSYNEQFF.

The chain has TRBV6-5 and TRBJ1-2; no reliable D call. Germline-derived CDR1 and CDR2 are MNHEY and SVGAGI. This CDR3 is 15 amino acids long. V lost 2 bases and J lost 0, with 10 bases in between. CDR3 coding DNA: TGTGCCAGCAGTTACGACCGAAGACCTAACTATGGCTACACCTTC. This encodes CASSYDRRPNYGYTF.

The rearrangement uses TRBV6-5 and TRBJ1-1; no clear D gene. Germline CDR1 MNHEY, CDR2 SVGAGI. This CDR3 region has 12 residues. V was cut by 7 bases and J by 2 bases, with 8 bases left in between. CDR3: CASTLKNTEAFF. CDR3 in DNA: TGTGCCAGCACGCTCAAAAACACTGAAGCTTTCTTT.

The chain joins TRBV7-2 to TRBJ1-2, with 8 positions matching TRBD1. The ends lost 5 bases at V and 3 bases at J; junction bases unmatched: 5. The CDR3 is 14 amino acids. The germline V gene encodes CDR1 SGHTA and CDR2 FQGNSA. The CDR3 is CASSGRGQDYGYTF. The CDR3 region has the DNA TGTGCCAGCAGCGGAAGGGGACAGGACTATGGCTACACCTTC.

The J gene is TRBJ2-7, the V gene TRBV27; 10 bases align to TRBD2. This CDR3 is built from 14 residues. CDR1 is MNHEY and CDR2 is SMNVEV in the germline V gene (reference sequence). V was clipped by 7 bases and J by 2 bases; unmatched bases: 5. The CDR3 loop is CASKIAGGAYEQYF. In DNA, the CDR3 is TGTGCCAGCAAAATAGCGGGGGGCGCCTACGAGCAGTACTTC.

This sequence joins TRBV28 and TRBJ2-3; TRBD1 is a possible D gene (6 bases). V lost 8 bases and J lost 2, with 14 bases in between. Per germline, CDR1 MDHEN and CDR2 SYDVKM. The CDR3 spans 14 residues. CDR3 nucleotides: TGTGCCAGCGTTACAGGGAGTTTCACAGATACGCAGTATTTT. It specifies CASVTGSFTDTQYF.

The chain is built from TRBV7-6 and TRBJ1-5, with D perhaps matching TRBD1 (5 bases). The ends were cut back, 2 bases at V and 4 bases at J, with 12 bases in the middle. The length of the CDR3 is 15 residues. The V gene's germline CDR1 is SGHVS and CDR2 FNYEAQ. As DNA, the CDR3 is TGTGCCAGCAGCTTAAGGGACCGTCCGAATCAGCCCCAGCATTTT. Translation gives CASSLRDRPNQPQHF. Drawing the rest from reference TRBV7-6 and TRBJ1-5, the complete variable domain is GAGVSQSPRYKVTKRGQDVALRCDPISGHVSLYWYRQALGQGPEFLTYFNYEAQQDKSGLPNDRFSAERPEGSISTLTIQRTEQRDSAMYRCASSLRDRPNQPQHFGDGTRLSIL.

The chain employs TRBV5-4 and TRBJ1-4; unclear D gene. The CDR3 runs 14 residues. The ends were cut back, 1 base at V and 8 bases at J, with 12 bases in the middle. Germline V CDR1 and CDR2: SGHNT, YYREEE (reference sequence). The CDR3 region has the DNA TGTGCCAGCAGCTTGACGGGCGTGGGAGAAAAACTGTTTTTT. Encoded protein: CASSLTGVGEKLFF.

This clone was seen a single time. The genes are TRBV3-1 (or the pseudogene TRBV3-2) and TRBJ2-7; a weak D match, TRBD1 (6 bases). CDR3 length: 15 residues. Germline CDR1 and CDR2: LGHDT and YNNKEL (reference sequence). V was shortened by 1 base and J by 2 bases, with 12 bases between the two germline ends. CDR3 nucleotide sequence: TGTGCCAGCAGCCAAGGGCCAGGGGTTACCTACGAGCAGTACTTC. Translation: CASSQGPGVTYEQYF.

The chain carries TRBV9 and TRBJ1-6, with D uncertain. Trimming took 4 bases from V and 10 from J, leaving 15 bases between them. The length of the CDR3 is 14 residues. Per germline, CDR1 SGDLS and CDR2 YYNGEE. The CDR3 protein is CASSPRTEHSPLHF. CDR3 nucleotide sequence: TGTGCCAGCAGCCCCCGGACCGAGCACTCACCCCTCCACTTT.

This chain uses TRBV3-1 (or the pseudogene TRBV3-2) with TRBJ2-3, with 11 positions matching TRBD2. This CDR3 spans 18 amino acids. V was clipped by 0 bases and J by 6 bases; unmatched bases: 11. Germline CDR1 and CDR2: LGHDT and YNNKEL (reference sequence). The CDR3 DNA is TGTGCCAGCAGCCAAGATGAAGATAGCGGGGGGGCCGGCGATACGCAGTATTTT. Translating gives CASSQDEDSGGAGDTQYF.

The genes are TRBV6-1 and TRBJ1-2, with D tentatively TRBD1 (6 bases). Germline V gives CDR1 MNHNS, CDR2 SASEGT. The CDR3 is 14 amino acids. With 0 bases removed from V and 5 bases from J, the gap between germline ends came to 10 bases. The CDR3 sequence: CASSEAPRGYGYTF. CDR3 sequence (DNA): TGTGCCAGCAGTGAAGCTCCCAGGGGTTATGGCTACACCTTC.

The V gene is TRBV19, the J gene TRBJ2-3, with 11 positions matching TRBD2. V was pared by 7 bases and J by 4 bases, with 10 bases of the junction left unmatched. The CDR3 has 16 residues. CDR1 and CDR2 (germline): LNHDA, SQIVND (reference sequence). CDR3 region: CASMDSSGGAADTQYF. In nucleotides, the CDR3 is TGTGCCAGTATGGATAGTAGCGGGGGGGCGGCAGATACGCAGTATTTT.

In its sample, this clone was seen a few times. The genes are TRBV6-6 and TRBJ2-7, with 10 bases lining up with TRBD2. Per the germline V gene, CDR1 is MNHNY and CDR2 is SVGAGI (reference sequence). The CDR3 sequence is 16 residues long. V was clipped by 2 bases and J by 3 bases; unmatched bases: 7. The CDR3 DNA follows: TGTGCCAGCAGTTACGGTCTAGCGGGAGCATTCTACGAGCAGTACTTC. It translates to CASSYGLAGAFYEQYF.

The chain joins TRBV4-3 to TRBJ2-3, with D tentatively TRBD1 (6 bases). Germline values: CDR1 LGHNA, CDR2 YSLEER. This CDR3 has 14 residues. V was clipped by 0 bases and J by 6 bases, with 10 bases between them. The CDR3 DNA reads TGCGCCAGCAGCCAAGACAGGGGCAGTGATACGCAGTATTTT. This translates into CASSQDRGSDTQYF.

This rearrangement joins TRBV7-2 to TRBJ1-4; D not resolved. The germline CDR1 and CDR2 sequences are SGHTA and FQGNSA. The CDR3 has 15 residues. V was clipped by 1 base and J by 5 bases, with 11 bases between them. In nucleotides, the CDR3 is TGTGCCAGCAGCTTAGGGTCGGTTCAGAATGAAAAACTGTTTTTT. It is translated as CASSLGSVQNEKLFF. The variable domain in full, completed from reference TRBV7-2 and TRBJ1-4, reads GAGVSQSPSNKVTEKGKDVELRCDPISGHTALYWYRQSLGQGLEFLIYFQGNSAPDKSGLPSDRFSAERTGGSVSTLTIQRTQQEDSAVYLCASSLGSVQNEKLFFGSGTQLSVL.

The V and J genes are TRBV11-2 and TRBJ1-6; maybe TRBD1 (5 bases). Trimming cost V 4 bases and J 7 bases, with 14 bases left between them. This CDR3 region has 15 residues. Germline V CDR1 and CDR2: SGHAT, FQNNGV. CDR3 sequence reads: CASSSSGTENSPLHF. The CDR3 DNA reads TGTGCCAGCAGCTCATCCGGGACCGAAAATTCACCCCTCCACTTT.

CDR3 residues: CARPDRRTDTQYF. The DNA of the CDR3 is TGTGCCAGGCCGGACAGGAGGACAGATACGCAGTATTTT. The J gene is TRBJ2-3, the V gene TRBV12-3 or TRBV12-4; 7 bases fit TRBD1. The V and J ends lost 9 bases and 3 bases, in that order; junction bases with no gene match: 6. The CDR3 covers 13 residues.

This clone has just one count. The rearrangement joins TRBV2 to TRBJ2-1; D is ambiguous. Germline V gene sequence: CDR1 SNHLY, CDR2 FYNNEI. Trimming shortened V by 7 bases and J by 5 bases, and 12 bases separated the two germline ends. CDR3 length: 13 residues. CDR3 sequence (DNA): TGTGCCAGCAAACGAAGTTTGAACAATGAGCAGTTCTTC. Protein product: CASKRSLNNEQFF.

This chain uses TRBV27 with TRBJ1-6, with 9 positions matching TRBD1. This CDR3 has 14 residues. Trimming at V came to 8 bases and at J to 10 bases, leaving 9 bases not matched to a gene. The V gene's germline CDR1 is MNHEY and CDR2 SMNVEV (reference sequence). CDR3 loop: CASRGQGTNSPLHF. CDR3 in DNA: TGTGCCAGCCGCGGACAGGGGACCAACTCACCCCTCCACTTT.

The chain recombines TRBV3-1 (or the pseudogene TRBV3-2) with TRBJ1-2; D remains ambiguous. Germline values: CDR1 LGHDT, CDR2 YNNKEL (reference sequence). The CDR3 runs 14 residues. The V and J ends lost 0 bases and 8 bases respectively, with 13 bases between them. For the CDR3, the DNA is TGTGCCAGCAGCCAAGATCCCCTCCTAGTAGGCTACACCTTC. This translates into CASSQDPLLVGYTF.

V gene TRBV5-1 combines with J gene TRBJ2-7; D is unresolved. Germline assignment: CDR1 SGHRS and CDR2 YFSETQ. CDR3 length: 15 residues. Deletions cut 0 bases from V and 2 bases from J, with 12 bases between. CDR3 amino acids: CASSLVSAAAYEQYF. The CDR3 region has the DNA TGCGCCAGCAGCTTGGTAAGCGCGGCAGCCTACGAGCAGTACTTC. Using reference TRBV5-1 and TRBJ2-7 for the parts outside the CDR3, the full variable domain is KAGVTQTPRYLIKTRGQQVTLSCSPISGHRSVSWYQQTPGQGLQFLFEYFSETQRNKGNFPGRFSGRQFSNSRSEMNVSTLELGDSALYLCASSLVSAAAYEQYFGPGTRLTVT.